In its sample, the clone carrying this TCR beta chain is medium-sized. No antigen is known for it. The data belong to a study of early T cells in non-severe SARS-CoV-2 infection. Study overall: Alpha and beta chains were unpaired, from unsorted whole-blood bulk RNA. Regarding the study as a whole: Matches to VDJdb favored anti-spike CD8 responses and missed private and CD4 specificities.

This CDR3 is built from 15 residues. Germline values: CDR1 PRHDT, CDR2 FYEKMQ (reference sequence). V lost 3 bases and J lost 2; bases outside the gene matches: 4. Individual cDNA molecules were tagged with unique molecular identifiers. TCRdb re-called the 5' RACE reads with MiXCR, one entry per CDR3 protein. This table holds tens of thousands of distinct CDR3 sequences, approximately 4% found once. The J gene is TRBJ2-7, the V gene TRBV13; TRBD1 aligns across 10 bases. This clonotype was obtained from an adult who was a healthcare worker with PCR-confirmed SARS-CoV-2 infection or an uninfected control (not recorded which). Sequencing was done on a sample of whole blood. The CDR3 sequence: CASSFPGTGAYEQYF. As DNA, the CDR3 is TGTGCCAGCAGCTTCCCCGGGACAGGGGCCTACGAGCAGTACTTC.